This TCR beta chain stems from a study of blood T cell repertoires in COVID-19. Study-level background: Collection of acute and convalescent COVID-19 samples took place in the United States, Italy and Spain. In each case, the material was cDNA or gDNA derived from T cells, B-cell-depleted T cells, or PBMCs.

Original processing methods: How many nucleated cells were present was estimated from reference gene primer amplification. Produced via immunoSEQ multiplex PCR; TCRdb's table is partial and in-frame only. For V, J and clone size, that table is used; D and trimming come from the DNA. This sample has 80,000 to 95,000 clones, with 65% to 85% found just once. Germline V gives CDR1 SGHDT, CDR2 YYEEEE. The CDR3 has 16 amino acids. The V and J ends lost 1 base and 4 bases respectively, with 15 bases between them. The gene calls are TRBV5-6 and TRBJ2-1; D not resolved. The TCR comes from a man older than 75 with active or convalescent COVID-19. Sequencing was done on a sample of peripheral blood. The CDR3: CASSLPNPNDYNEQFF. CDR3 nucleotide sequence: TGTGCCAGCAGCTTGCCTAACCCTAATGATTACAATGAGCAGTTCTTC.